The 22 T cell receptor beta chains below all came from one sample that was sequenced in a study of PD-1 blockade in mismatch repair-deficient tumors. The assay was immunoSEQ multiplex PCR, and TCRdb's table has in-frame clones only and misses some. The data show 120,000 or so clones, with about 88% seen just once and about 13% held by the top ten. The input for sequencing was peripheral blood, taken 44 weeks after starting pembrolizumab. All receptors derive from an adult with mismatch repair-deficient cancer.

The rearrangement links TRBV5-4 to TRBJ2-7; 7 bases agree with TRBD1. V was clipped by 4 bases and J by 1 base; unmatched bases: 8. Germline V gene sequence: CDR1 SGHNT, CDR2 YYREEE (reference sequence). The CDR3 length is 15 residues. The CDR3 DNA sequence: TGTGCCAGCAGCAATCTGCGACAGGGTTCCTACGAGCAGTACTTC. Its protein product is CASSNLRQGSYEQYF. The whole variable domain, remainder taken from reference TRBV5-4 and TRBJ2-7, is ETGVTQSPTHLIKTRGQQVTLRCSSQSGHNTVSWYQQALGQGPQFIFQYYREEENGRGNFPPRFSGLQFPNYSSELNVNALELDDSALYLCASSNLRQGSYEQYFGPGTRLTVT.

This chain connects TRBV18 to TRBJ2-7, with 8 bases aligning to TRBD2. V shed 6 bases, J shed 2 bases, and the junction held 6 bases outside the gene matches. The CDR3 is made up of 14 amino acids. Germline CDR1 reads KGHSH; CDR2 reads LQKENI. CDR3 coding DNA: TGTGCCAGCTCTACGGGGGGGAGGACCTACGAGCAGTACTTC. Translation: CASSTGGRTYEQYF.

The chain has TRBV2 and TRBJ1-5; D is undetermined. Trimming removed 5 bases at V and 6 bases at J, with 11 bases between. CDR1 is SNHLY, CDR2 FYNNEI, per germline. This CDR3 comprises 13 residues. CDR3 nucleotides: TGTGCCAGCAGTTCAAGTGTTCCTCAGCCCCAGCATTTT. Its translation is CASSSSVPQPQHF.

The chain combines TRBV9 with TRBJ2-1; 7 bases fit TRBD1. This CDR3 has 16 amino acids. V lost 0 bases to trimming and J lost 4 bases; unmatched junction nucleotides: 7. Germline V gene sequence: CDR1 SGDLS, CDR2 YYNGEE. CDR3 amino acids: CASSVVQSRGYNEQFF. The CDR3 nucleotides read TGTGCCAGCAGCGTAGTACAGTCCAGGGGGTACAATGAGCAGTTCTTC. The full variable domain, with the rest looked up from reference TRBV9 and TRBJ2-1, is DSGVTQTPKHLITATGQRVTLRCSPRSGDLSVYWYQQSLDQGLQFLIQYYNGEERAKGNILERFSAQQFPDLHSELNLSSLELGDSALYFCASSVVQSRGYNEQFFGPGTRLTVL.

V is TRBV4-1 and J is TRBJ2-2, with 9 bases identical to TRBD2. The J segment lost 6 bases and the V segment lost 4 bases, leaving 15 bases of the junction unmatched. The length of the CDR3 is 18 residues. CDR1 is MGHRA and CDR2 is YSYEKL in the germline V gene. The CDR3 protein is CASSRKERAGGVPGELFF. The CDR3 DNA follows: TGCGCCAGCAGCCGCAAAGAGAGGGCGGGGGGGGTGCCCGGGGAGCTGTTTTTT.

V gene TRBV4-2 combines with J gene TRBJ2-7; D possibly matches TRBD1 or TRBD2 (6 bases each). The CDR3 sequence is 15 residues long. Germline lookup yields CDR1 LGHNA and CDR2 YNFKEQ. Trimming removed 3 bases at V and 3 bases at J, with 15 bases between. CDR3 sequence: CASSHLGGAGYEQYF. In DNA, the CDR3 is TGTGCCAGCAGCCACCTAGGGGGAGCGGGCTACGAGCAGTACTTC.

The chain joins TRBV15 to TRBJ2-7; D may match TRBD1 or TRBD2 (6 bases each). With 0 bases removed from V and 7 bases from J, the gap between germline ends came to 16 bases. The CDR3 has 15 residues. The germline V gene encodes CDR1 LNHNV and CDR2 YYDKDF (reference sequence). Here the CDR3 DNA reads TGTGCCACCAGCAGAGAAGTCAGGGGACTCCGGGAGCAGTACTTC. Its protein product is CATSREVRGLREQYF.

The chain uses TRBV28 and TRBJ1-5; maybe TRBD1 (5 bases). This CDR3 is built from 16 residues. V dropped 1 base and J dropped 0 bases, with 10 bases sitting between them. Germline V lookup: CDR1 MDHEN, CDR2 SYDVKM. The CDR3 spells CASSLFRQYSNQPQHF. Written as DNA, the CDR3 is TGTGCCAGCAGTTTATTCAGACAGTATAGCAATCAGCCCCAGCATTTT.

The J gene is TRBJ2-5, the V gene TRBV23-1; 13 bases match TRBD2. TRBV23-1 is an ORF for which the function is uncertain. This CDR3 comprises 16 residues. Losses at the gene ends were 4 bases for V and 5 bases for J; bases not matched to a gene: 7. The CDR3 loop reads CASSLRTSGSNETQYF. The CDR3 DNA sequence: TGCGCCAGCAGTCTGCGGACTAGCGGGAGTAATGAGACCCAGTACTTC.

This chain uses TRBV10-3 with TRBJ2-7; 7 bases fit TRBD1. With V trimmed by 0 bases and J by 3 bases, 11 bases remained unmatched. The length of the CDR3 is 17 residues. Germline assignment: CDR1 ENHRY and CDR2 SYGVKD. The CDR3 DNA sequence: TGTGCCATCAGTGAGTCGATTAGTCCGGGACAGAACTACGAGCAGTACTTC. Residues: CAISESISPGQNYEQYF.

The chain uses TRBV25-1 and TRBJ2-1; possibly TRBD1 or TRBD2 for D (6 bases each). With 6 bases removed from V and 2 bases from J, the gap between germline ends came to 20 bases. CDR3 length: 17 amino acids. CDR1 and CDR2 (germline): MGHDK, SYGVNS. The CDR3 nucleotides read TGTGCCAGCAGCCTTACAGGGAAGGGGACTCCCTACAATGAGCAGTTCTTC. Encoded protein: CASSLTGKGTPYNEQFF.

The V and J genes are TRBV13 and TRBJ2-1; the D is unclear. The ends were cut back, 5 bases at V and 1 base at J, with 6 bases in the middle. This CDR3 comprises 13 residues. Germline V gene lookup returns CDR1 PRHDT and CDR2 FYEKMQ (reference sequence). The CDR3 protein is CASSPESYNEQFF. The CDR3, as DNA: TGTGCCAGCAGCCCTGAGTCCTACAATGAGCAGTTCTTC. The variable domain in full, completed from reference TRBV13 and TRBJ2-1, reads AAGVIQSPRHLIKEKRETATLKCYPIPRHDTVYWYQQGPGQDPQFLISFYEKMQSDKGSIPDRFSAQQFSDYHSELNMSSLELGDSALYFCASSPESYNEQFFGPGTRLTVL.

V and J are TRBV11-2 and TRBJ2-3; tentatively, D is TRBD1 (8 bases). CDR1 is SGHAT and CDR2 is FQNNGV in the germline V gene. This CDR3 is 17 amino acids long. The V end was cut by 5 bases, the J end by 2 bases, with 20 bases between. CDR3 DNA: TGTGCCAGCAGCCCACAGGGGGGGAGCAGGTCCACAGATACGCAGTATTTT. Translated, it gives CASSPQGGSRSTDTQYF.

This clone appeared a single time. The chain combines TRBV27 with TRBJ2-1; TRBD2 might be the D (6 bases). The V and J ends lost 0 bases and 5 bases respectively, with 17 bases between them. CDR1 and CDR2 from the germline V gene are MNHEY and SMNVEV (reference sequence). CDR3 size: 17 residues. The CDR3 here is CASSLSGLRFEHNEQFF. CDR3 DNA sequence: TGTGCCAGCAGTTTATCGGGACTCCGTTTCGAACACAATGAGCAGTTCTTC.

V is TRBV29-1 and J is TRBJ2-7; a weak D match, TRBD1 (5 bases). The CDR3 loop spans 13 amino acids. Between the trimmed V and J ends, which lost 1 base and 2 bases, there was a span of 9 bases. Germline CDR1 is SQVTM and CDR2 is ANQGSEA. This CDR3 is CSVEGGTPYEQYF. The CDR3 DNA follows: TGCAGCGTTGAAGGGGGCACCCCCTACGAGCAGTACTTC.

J is TRBJ2-3 and V is TRBV4-1, with D uncertain. Per the germline V gene, CDR1 is MGHRA and CDR2 is YSYEKL. With 4 bases removed from V and 0 bases from J, the gap between germline ends came to 14 bases. The CDR3 consists of 16 residues. This chain's CDR3 is CASSPSNQQSTDTQYF. For the CDR3, the DNA is TGCGCCAGCAGCCCCTCGAATCAGCAAAGCACAGATACGCAGTATTTT.

The rearrangement joins TRBV7-9 to TRBJ1-1; D remains ambiguous. In germline, CDR1 is SEHNR, CDR2 FQNEAQ (reference sequence). The CDR3 sequence is 15 residues long. V lost 5 bases and J lost 2, with 15 bases in between. The CDR3 coding sequence is TGTGCCAGCAGCCCCGCGGCAGGCCTTAACACTGAAGCTTTCTTT. Residues: CASSPAAGLNTEAFF.

The CDR3 nucleotides are TGTGCCAGCAGCTTTGGGCCCGGCGACGAGCAGTACTTC. It encodes CASSFGPGDEQYF. This sequence joins TRBV5-6 and TRBJ2-7; D not certain. V lost 2 bases, J lost 5 bases, and 11 bases lay in between. Germline values: CDR1 SGHDT, CDR2 YYEEEE. The CDR3 runs to 13 residues.

The V call is TRBV28, the J call TRBJ2-7; 8 positions match TRBD2. J lost 4 bases, V lost 2 bases, and 10 bases had no gene match. CDR3 length equals 16 residues. Germline-derived CDR1 and CDR2 are MDHEN and SYDVKM. The CDR3 nucleotides read TGTGCCAGCAGTTTACGGGGGGGACGGGAATTATACGAGCAGTACTTC. Its protein product is CASSLRGGRELYEQYF.

The chain carries TRBV6-5 and TRBJ2-7, with 7 bases lining up with TRBD2. In germline, CDR1 is MNHEY, CDR2 SVGAGI. This CDR3 spans 13 amino acids. V dropped 6 bases and J dropped 3; count of bases not matched to a gene: 5. The CDR3: CASSRTRGYEQYF. The DNA for the CDR3 is TGTGCCAGCAGCAGGACTAGGGGCTACGAGCAGTACTTC.

This clone was picked up one time. The chain uses TRBV27 and TRBJ1-1; D perhaps matches TRBD1 (5 bases). This CDR3 has 13 amino acids. Germline CDR1 is MNHEY and CDR2 is SMNVEV (reference sequence). Trimming took off 3 bases at V and 4 bases at J, with 9 bases between the two ends. The CDR3 DNA reads TGTGCCAGCAGTTTCGGAGGGGTCACTGAAGCTTTCTTT. This translates into CASSFGGVTEAFF.

This chain uses TRBV7-8 with TRBJ1-1; no definite D call. Between the trimmed V and J ends, which lost 1 base and 1 base, there was a span of 7 bases. The CDR3 length is 14 residues. CDR1 and CDR2 (germline): SGHVS, FQNEAQ. CDR3 coding DNA: TGTGCCAGCAGCTTAGGTGGTCAGAACACTGAAGCTTTCTTT. Translated: CASSLGGQNTEAFF.